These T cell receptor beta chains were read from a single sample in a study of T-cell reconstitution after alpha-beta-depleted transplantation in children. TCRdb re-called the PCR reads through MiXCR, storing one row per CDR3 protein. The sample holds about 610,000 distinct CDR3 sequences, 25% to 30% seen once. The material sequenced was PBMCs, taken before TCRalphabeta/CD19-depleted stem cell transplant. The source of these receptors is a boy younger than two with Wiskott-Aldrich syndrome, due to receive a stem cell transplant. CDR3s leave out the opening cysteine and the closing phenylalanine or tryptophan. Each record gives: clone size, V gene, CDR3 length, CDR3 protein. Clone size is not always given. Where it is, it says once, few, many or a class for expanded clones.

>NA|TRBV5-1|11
ASRDRTNTEAF
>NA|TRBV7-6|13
ASSLAPDNSYEQY
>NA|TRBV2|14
ASSDLAGANTGELF
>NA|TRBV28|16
ASTTGLAGLRGEDTQY
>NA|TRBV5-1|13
ASKFLGGAVNEQF
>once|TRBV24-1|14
ATSDGAGSGANVLT
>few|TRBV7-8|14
ASRPPTSGRTDTQY
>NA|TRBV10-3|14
AISEYPDLGTDTQY
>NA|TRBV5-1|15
ASSTQLAANSANEQF
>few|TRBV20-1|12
SAPGVSGANVLT
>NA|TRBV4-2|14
ASSQELAGNYNEQF
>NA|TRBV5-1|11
ASSLISTETQY
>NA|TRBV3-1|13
ASSQVGWNTGELF
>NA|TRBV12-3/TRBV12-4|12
ASSLAHQDQPQH
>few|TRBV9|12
ASILLGEGTEAF
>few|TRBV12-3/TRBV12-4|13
ASSPYPTSGGEQY
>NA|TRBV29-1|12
SVEDRALTDTQY
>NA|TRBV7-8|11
ASEWLTTDTQY
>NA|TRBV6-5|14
ASSYSGLAYMDEQF
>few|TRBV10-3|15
AISVLPGQSSNYGYT
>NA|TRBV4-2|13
ASSQGSGAYNEQF
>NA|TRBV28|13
ASSLNGPAQNIQY
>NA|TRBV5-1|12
ASSSREAKETQY
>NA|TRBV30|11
AGAGGIPYEQY
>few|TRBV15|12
STSRAQGLYEQY
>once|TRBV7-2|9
ASSPITSLV
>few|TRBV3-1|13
ASSPPGQGREKLF
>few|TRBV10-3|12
AIKLELTGNTIY
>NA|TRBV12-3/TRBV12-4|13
ASSRRQGLNSPLH
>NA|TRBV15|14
ATSIGGGHDHQPQH
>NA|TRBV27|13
ASRIQGQGANVLT